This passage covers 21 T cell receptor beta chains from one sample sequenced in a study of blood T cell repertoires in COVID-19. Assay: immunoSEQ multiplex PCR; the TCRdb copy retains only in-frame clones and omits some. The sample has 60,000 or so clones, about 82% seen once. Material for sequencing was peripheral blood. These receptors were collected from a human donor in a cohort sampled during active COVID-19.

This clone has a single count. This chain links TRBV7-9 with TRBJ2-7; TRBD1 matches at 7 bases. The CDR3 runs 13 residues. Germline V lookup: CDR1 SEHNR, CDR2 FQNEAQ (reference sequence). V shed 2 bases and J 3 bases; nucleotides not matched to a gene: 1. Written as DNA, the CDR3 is TGTGCCAGCAGCTTACGGGACAGCTACGAGCAGTACTTC. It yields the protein CASSLRDSYEQYF.

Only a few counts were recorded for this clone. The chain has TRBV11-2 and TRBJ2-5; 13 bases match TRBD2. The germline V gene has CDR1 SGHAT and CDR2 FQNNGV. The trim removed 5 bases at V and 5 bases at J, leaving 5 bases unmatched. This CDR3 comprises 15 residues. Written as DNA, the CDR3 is TGTGCCAGCAGCCCCATGGGACTAGCGGGGGAGACCCAGTACTTC. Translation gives CASSPMGLAGETQYF.

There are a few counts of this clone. CDR3 in DNA: TGTGCCAGCAGCTCCGGGACAGGGGGAAACACCATATATTTT. Protein: CASSSGTGGNTIYF. The rearrangement joins TRBV7-3 to TRBJ1-3, with TRBD1 identical over 9 bases. The J segment lost 4 bases and the V segment lost 4 bases, leaving 2 bases of the junction unmatched. The CDR3 contains 14 residues. CDR1 is SGHTA and CDR2 is FQGTGA in the germline V gene.

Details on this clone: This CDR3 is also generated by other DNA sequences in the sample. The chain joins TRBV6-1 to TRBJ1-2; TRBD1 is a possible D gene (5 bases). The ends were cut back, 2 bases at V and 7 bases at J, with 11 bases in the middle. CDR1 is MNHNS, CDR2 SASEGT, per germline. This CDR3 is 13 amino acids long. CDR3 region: CASSETGRGGYTF. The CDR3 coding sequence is TGTGCCAGCAGTGAAACGGGGCGGGGTGGCTACACCTTC.

The CDR3, as DNA: TGTGCCAGCAGGGCGGGGTTTGCAACTAATGAAAAACTGTTTTTT. It yields the protein CASRAGFATNEKLFF. The J gene is TRBJ1-4, the V gene TRBV6-5, with D hard to call. The germline V gene has CDR1 MNHEY and CDR2 SVGAGI. The CDR3 sequence is 15 residues long. V lost 6 bases, J lost 0 bases, and 11 bases lay in between.

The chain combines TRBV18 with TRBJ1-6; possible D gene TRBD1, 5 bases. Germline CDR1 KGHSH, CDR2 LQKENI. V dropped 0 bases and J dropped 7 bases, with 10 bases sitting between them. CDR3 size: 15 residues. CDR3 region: CASSPPGVLNSPLHF. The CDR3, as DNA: TGTGCCAGCTCACCACCAGGGGTTTTGAATTCACCCCTCCACTTT.

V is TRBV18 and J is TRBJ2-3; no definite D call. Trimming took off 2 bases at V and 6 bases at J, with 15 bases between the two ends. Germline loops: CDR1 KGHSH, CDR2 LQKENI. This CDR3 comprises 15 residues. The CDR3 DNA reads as TGTGCCAGCTCACCATCCAGTCCCACCATGGATACGCAGTATTTT. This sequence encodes CASSPSSPTMDTQYF.

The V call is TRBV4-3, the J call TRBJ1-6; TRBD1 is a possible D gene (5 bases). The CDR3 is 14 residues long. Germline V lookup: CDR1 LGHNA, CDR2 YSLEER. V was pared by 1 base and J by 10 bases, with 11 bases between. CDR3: CASSQGTPRSPLHF. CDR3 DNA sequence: TGCGCCAGCAGCCAAGGGACACCTCGATCACCCCTCCACTTT.

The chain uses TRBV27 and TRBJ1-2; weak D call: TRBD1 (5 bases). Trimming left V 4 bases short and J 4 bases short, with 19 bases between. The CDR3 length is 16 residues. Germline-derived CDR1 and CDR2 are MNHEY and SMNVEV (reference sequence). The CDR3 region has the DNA TGTGCCAGCAGTTCCAGTCACAGGTTTCTACGCTATGGCTACACCTTC. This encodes CASSSSHRFLRYGYTF.

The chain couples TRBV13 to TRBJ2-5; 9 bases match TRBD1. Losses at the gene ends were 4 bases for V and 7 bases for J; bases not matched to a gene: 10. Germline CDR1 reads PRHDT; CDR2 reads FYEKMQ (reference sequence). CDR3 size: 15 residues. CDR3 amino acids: CASSSSDRGPMTQYF. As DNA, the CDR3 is TGTGCCAGCAGCTCCTCGGACAGGGGACCCATGACCCAGTACTTC.

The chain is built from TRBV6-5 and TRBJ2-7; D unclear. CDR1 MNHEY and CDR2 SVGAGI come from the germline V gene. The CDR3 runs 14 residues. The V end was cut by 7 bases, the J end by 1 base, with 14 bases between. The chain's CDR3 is CASTRVGSSYEQYF. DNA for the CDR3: TGTGCCAGCACCCGAGTGGGCAGTTCCTACGAGCAGTACTTC.

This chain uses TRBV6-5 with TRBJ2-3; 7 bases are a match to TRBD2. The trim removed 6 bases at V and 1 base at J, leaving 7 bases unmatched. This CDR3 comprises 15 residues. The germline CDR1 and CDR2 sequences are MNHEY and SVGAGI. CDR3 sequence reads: CASRDRLAGTDTQYF. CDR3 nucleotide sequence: TGTGCCAGCAGAGACAGACTAGCCGGCACAGATACGCAGTATTTT.

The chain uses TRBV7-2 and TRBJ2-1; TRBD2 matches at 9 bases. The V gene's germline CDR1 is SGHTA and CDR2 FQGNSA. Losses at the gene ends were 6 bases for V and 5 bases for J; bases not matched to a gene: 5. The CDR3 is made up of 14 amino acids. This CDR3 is CASRGGGADNEQFF. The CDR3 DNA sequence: TGTGCCAGCAGAGGCGGGGGGGCCGACAATGAGCAGTTCTTC.

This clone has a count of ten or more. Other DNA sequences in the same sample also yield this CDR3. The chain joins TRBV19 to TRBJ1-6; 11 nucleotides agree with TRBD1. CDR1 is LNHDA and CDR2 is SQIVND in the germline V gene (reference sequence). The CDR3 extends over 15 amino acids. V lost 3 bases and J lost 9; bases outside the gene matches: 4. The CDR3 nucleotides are TGTGCCAGTAGTATCGGGGGGACAGGGGGTTCACCCCTCCACTTT. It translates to CASSIGGTGGSPLHF.

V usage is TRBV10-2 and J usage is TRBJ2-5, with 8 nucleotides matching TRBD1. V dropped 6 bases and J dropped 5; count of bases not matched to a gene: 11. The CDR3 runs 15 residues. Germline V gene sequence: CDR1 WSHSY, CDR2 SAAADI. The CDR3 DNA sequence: TGCGCCAGCAGGGGACAGGCCCTCTTGGGGGAGACCCAGTACTTC. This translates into CASRGQALLGETQYF.

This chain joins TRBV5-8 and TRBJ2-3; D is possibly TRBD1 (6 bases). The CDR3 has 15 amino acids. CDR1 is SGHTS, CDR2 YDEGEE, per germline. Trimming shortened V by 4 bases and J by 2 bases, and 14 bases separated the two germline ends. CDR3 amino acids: CASSPGHPITDTQYF. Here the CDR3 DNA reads TGTGCCAGCAGCCCGGGACACCCGATCACAGATACGCAGTATTTT.

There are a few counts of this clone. CDR3 residues: CASSPPGSYEQYF. The DNA of the CDR3 is TGTGCCAGCAGCCCGCCGGGGAGCTACGAGCAGTACTTC. The rearrangement joins TRBV4-2 to TRBJ2-7; D may be TRBD2 (5 bases). V was trimmed by 4 bases and J by 3 bases, leaving 10 bases between them. Germline-derived CDR1 and CDR2 are LGHNA and YNFKEQ. CDR3 length: 13 amino acids.

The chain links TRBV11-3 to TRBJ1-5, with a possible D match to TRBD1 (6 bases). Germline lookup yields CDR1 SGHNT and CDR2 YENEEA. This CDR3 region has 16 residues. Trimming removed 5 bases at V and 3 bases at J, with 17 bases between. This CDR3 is CASSHDRRDTNQPQHF. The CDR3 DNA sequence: TGTGCCAGCAGCCATGACCGCCGGGACACCAATCAGCCCCAGCATTTT.

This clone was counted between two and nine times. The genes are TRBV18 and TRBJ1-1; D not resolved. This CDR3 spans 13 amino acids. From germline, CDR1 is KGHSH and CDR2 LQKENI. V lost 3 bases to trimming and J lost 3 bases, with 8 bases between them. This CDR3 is CASSPGEDTEAFF. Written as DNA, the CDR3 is TGTGCCAGCTCACCGGGAGAGGACACTGAAGCTTTCTTT.

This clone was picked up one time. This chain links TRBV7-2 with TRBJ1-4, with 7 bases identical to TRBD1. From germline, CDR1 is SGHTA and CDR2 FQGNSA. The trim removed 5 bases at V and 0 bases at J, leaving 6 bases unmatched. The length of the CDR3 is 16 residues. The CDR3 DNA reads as TGTGCCAGCAGCCCTCCCGACAGGGCAACTAATGAAAAACTGTTTTTT. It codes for CASSPPDRATNEKLFF.

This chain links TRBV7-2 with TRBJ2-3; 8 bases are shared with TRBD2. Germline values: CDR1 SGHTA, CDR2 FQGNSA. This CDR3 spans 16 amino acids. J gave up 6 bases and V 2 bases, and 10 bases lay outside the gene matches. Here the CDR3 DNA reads TGTGCCAGCAGCTTACCTTCCGGGACTAGTCCCGATACGCAGTATTTT. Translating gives CASSLPSGTSPDTQYF.